This record looks at one TCR beta chain sequence and its context. Antigen: not known. The sample originates from a study of cytomegalovirus exposure and HLA in healthy donors. Overall study: Earlier, 95 million to 120 million unique TCR beta sequences were recovered from roughly 180 million T cells by an analysis.

Researchers ran the PCR with 60 Vbeta and 13 Jbeta primers. Profiling relied on immunoSEQ multiplex PCR, and the TCRdb table lists in-frame clones only, not all of them. The data contain 150,000 to 200,000 clones, around 81% of them singletons. The study, taken as a whole, reports: An analysis done earlier found most TCR beta V segments productive about 87% or about 30% of the time.

This receptor was identified in a man aged 40-49 years in good health and CMV-seronegative. The source material was PBMCs.

The CDR3 reads CASSLRGNQPQHF. The CDR3 DNA reads TGTGCCAGCAGCCTAAGGGGGAATCAGCCCCAGCATTTT. The chain has TRBV14 and TRBJ1-5; D perhaps matches TRBD1 (6 bases). CDR3 size: 13 residues. In germline, CDR1 is SGHDN, CDR2 FVKESK. V was pared by 4 bases and J by 4 bases, with 8 bases between.